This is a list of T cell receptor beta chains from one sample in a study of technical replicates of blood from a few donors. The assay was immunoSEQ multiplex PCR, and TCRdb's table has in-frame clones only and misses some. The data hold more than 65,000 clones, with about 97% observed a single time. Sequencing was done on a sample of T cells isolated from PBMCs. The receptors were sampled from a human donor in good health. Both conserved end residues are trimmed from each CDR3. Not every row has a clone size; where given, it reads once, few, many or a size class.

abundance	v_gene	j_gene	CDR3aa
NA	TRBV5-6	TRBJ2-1	ASSLGTGVGNEQF
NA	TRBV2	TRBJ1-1	ASSENRNTEAF
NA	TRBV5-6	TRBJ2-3	ASSHSTSGSTDTQY
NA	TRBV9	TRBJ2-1	ASSPWELAGVTNEQF
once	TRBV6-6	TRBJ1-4	ASSSTGAGEKLF
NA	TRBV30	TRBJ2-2	AWSVLGATNTGELF
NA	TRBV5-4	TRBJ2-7	ASSRTGLAETYEQY
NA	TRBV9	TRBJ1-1	ASSESGGEWNTEAF
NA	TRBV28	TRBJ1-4	ASSNWEDRRGVNEKLF
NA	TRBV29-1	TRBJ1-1	SVLSSSVGPEAF
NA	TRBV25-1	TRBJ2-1	ASSELGGSSYNEQF
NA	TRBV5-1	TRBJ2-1	ASSNTGTSGRSEQF
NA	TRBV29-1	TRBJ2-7	SVEKTGGSYEQY
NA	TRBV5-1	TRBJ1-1	ASSPSAGTMNTEAF
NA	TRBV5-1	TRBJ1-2	ASSPRTGEGYGYT
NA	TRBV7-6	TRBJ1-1	ASSLVMGGSLREAF
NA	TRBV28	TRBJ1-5	ASSSSGGSNQPQH
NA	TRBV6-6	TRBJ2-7	ASNGPAYYEQY
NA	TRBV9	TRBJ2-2	ASSVGDRGPGELF
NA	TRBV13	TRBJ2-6	ASSLTGSGANVLT
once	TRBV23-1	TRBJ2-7	ASTPPRQLPYEQY
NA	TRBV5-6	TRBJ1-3	ASSLMTGGYSGNTIY
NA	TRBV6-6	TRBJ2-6	ASSYRGAGANVLT
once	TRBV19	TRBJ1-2	ASSSGYRESGYT
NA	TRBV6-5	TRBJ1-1	ASSYSKSEAF
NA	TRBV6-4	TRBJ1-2	ASSDSKGRGLGGYT
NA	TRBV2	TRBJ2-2	ASMADSNTGELF
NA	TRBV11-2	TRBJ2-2	ASSLRKLAGAELF
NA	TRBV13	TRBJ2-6	ASSLGWTANSGANVLT
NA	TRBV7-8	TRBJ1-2	ASSREIPNYGYT
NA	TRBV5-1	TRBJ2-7	ASSLSGEIYEQY
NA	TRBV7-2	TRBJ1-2	ASSQPGTGGVDGYT
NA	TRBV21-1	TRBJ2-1	ASLERLHNEQF
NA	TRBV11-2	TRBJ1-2	ASSVPDSSNGYT
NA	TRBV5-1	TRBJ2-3	ASSLGGLTDTQY
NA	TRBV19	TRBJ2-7	ASTYGASYEQY
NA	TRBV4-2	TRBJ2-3	ASSQRTLAGVDTQY
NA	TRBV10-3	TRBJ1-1	AISGPPDRELAEAF
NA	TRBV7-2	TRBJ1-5	ASSLATEGGNQPQH
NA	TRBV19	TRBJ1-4	ASSFRTGGYTNEKLF
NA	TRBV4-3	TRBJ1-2	ASSQRTGSDYGYT